These T cell receptor beta chains were read from a single sample in a study of cytomegalovirus exposure and HLA in healthy donors. Method: immunoSEQ multiplex PCR; TCRdb's copy keeps in-frame clones and lacks some. The data show 100,000 or so clones, more than 65% seen once. Input material: PBMCs. These receptors were taken from a man aged 25-45 years in good health and CMV-seronegative. Both conserved end residues are part of each CDR3. D genes are given only for firm matches. Not all rows give a size; the values are once, few, many and, for expanded clones, a class.

clone size,D gene,J gene,V gene,CDR3 DNA,CDR3 protein
-,TRBD1,TRBJ1-2,TRBV7-9,TGTGCCAGCAGCAAGGACAGGGAGGGGTATGGCTACACCTTC,CASSKDREGYGYTF
-,TRBD1,TRBJ1-2,TRBV6-6,TGTGCCATTCCCGACCGGGACAGCCTCTATGGCTACACCTTC,CAIPDRDSLYGYTF
-,-,TRBJ1-4,TRBV4-1,TGCGCCAGCAGCCTTAGGGGGAGTAATGAAAAACTGTTTTTT,CASSLRGSNEKLFF
-,TRBD2,TRBJ2-1,TRBV5-1,TGCGCCAGCAATTTAGCGGGAAACAATGAGCAGTTCTTC,CASNLAGNNEQFF
few,-,TRBJ2-7,TRBV21-1,TGTGCCAGCAGTAATAGGAGCTCCTACGAGCAGTACTTC,CASSNRSSYEQYF
-,TRBD2,TRBJ2-7,TRBV2,TGTGCCAGCACCCTCCGCCTGACTAGCGGAACCTACGAGCAGTACTTC,CASTLRLTSGTYEQYF
-,TRBD1,TRBJ2-7,TRBV4-1,TGCGCCAGCAGCCACTCTCTTCTAAGGGGGACAGGTACCCACGAGCAGTACTTC,CASSHSLLRGTGTHEQYF
-,TRBD1,TRBJ1-1,TRBV7-9,TGTGCCACCCGGGACAGGGTTGGTACTGAAGCTTTCTTT,CATRDRVGTEAFF
-,-,TRBJ1-1,TRBV19,TGTGCCAGTAGTATAAGGCAGGGGCCTGAAGCTTTCTTT,CASSIRQGPEAFF
-,-,TRBJ2-7,TRBV7-2,TGTGCCAGCAGCTTATCCCCATCGACAGTATCCTACGAGCAGTACTTC,CASSLSPSTVSYEQYF
-,-,TRBJ1-3,TRBV7-2,TGTGCCAGCACCACCTCGGGTGTTGGGGGAAACACCATATATTTT,CASTTSGVGGNTIYF
-,-,TRBJ2-1,TRBV11-2,TGTGCCAGCAGCTTAGATCGTACGGATGAGCAGTTCTTC,CASSLDRTDEQFF
-,TRBD2,TRBJ2-1,TRBV9,TGTGCCAGCAGCGGGACTAGCCATGAGCAGTTCTTC,CASSGTSHEQFF
few,-,TRBJ1-3,TRBV30,TGTGCCTGGAGTGCACCGACAGGACCGTGGGACACCATATATTTT,CAWSAPTGPWDTIYF
few,-,TRBJ2-1,TRBV6-4,TGTGCCAGCAGTGACGATTTTAGCCGGAGTGAACTAAGAGAGCAGTTCTTC,CASSDDFSRSELREQFF
-,TRBD2,TRBJ2-7,TRBV6-5,TGTGCCAGCACACTTAGCGGGAGTTCCCACGAGCAGTACTTC,CASTLSGSSHEQYF
few,-,TRBJ2-3,TRBV29-1,TGCAGCGTTGAGGACAGACTTACGCGGGATACGCAGTATTTT,CSVEDRLTRDTQYF
-,TRBD1,TRBJ2-1,TRBV18,TGTGCCAGCTCACCGCCGGGACAGGGGCCCTACAATGAGCAGTTCTTC,CASSPPGQGPYNEQFF
-,-,TRBJ1-2,TRBV6-1,TGTGCCAGCAGTGATCCAGGCAGGACTATAGGCTACACCTTC,CASSDPGRTIGYTF
-,-,TRBJ2-1,TRBV6-1,TGTGCCAGCAGTGAGACAGCCCATAGCTCCTACAATGAGCAGTTCTTC,CASSETAHSSYNEQFF
-,TRBD2,TRBJ2-2,TRBV4-1,TGCGCCAGCAGCCAAAAGGCGGGGGGACACTCAAACACCGGGGAGCTGTTTTTT,CASSQKAGGHSNTGELFF
-,TRBD1,TRBJ2-7,TRBV9,TGTGCCAGCAGCGTAGAGGGGACAGGGGGTACGTACGAGCAGTACTTC,CASSVEGTGGTYEQYF
-,TRBD1,TRBJ1-2,TRBV19,TGTGCCAGTAGTGGGACAGACACCCTCGGAAAGAATGGCTACACCTTC,CASSGTDTLGKNGYTF
-,-,TRBJ1-5,TRBV6-5,TGTGCCAGCAGTTCAATCCCACAGGGTTGGGGGCAGCCCCAGCATTTT,CASSSIPQGWGQPQHF
-,TRBD2,TRBJ2-7,TRBV5-1,TGCGCCAGCAGCTTGGGGGTTAGCGGGAGCCCCTACGAGCAGTACTTC,CASSLGVSGSPYEQYF
once,TRBD1,TRBJ2-1,TRBV28,TGTGCCAGCAGCCCTGACAGGGGGTTCGACAATGAGCAGTTCTTC,CASSPDRGFDNEQFF
-,-,TRBJ1-2,TRBV28,TGTGCCAGCAGATCGGACAGTGAGAACTATGGCTACACCTTC,CASRSDSENYGYTF
-,-,TRBJ1-5,TRBV30,TGTGCCTGGAGTGTAAGCCCCAGGTACAATCAGCCCCAGCATTTT,CAWSVSPRYNQPQHF
-,-,TRBJ2-5,TRBV5-6,TGTGCCAGCAGCCCACCTGCCGGAGGGGAGACCCAGTACTTC,CASSPPAGGETQYF
-,-,TRBJ1-1,TRBV5-1,TGCGCCAGCAGCTTGGAGAGTCTCACTGAAGCTTTCTTT,CASSLESLTEAFF
-,-,TRBJ2-3,TRBV11-3,TGTGCCAGCAGCCTGGGGACTGACGCAGATACGCAGTATTTT,CASSLGTDADTQYF
once,TRBD1,TRBJ1-5,TRBV19,TGTGCCAGCCAAAAAACGCCAGGGGGGTTAGAACAGCCCCAGCATTTT,CASQKTPGGLEQPQHF
few,TRBD1,TRBJ1-1,TRBV7-9,TGTGCCAGCAGCTTAGGGGACAGGGTGAACACTGAAGCTTTCTTT,CASSLGDRVNTEAFF
once,-,TRBJ2-2,TRBV27,TGTGCCAGCAGTTTCTTAGCAACCGGGGAGCTGTTTTTT,CASSFLATGELFF
once,-,TRBJ1-4,TRBV27,TGTGCCAGCAGTTTAATAGGAACGGGAATGGAAAAACTGTTTTTT,CASSLIGTGMEKLFF
once,TRBD1,TRBJ2-7,TRBV19,TGTGCCAGAACGACAGGGGCCCACGAGCAGTACTTC,CARTTGAHEQYF
few,-,TRBJ2-1,TRBV7-9,TGTGCCAGCAGCTTAGCCGGGGGATACAGGGAGGGATGGCAGTTCTTC,CASSLAGGYREGWQFF